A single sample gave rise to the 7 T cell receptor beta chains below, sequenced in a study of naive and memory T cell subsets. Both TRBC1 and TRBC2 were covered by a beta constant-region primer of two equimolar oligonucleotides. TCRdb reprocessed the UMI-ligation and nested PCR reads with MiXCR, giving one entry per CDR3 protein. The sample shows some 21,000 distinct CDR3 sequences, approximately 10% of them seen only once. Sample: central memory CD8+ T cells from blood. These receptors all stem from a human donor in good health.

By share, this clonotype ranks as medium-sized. CDR3 DNA: TGCGCCAGCAGCCACCCCCTAGCGGGACACCACGAAGAGACCCAGTACTTC. This codes for CASSHPLAGHHEETQYF. V is TRBV4-1 and J is TRBJ2-5; TRBD2 matches at 9 bases. Germline V gene data show CDR1 as MGHRA and CDR2 as YSYEKL. There are 17 residues in the CDR3. With V trimmed by 3 bases and J by 3 bases, 11 bases remained unmatched.

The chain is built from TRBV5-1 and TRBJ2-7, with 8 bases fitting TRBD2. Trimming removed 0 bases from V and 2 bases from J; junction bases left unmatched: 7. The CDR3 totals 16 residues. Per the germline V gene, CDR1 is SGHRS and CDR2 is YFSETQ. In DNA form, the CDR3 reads TGCGCCAGCAGCTTGGCCCGACTAGCGCCTACCTACGAGCAGTACTTC. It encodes CASSLARLAPTYEQYF.

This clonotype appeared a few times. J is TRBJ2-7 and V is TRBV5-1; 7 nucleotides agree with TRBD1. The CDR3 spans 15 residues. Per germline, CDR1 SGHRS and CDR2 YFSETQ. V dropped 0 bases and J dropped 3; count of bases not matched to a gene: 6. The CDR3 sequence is CASSLAQGPDYEQYF. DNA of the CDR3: TGCGCCAGCAGCTTGGCACAGGGGCCCGACTACGAGCAGTACTTC.

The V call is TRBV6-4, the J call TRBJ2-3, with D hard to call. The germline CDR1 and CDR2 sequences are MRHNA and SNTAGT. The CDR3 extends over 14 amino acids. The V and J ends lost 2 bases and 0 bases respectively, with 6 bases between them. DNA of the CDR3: TGTGCCAGCAGTGACAGAGGAAGCACAGATACGCAGTATTTT. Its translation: CASSDRGSTDTQYF.

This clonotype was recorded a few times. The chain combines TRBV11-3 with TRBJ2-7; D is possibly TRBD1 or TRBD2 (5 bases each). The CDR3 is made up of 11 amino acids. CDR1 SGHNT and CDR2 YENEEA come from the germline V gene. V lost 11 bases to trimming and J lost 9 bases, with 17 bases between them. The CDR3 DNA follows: TGTGCCGCCAGCGAGGGGCAGGGGCAGTACTTC. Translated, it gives CAASEGQGQYF.

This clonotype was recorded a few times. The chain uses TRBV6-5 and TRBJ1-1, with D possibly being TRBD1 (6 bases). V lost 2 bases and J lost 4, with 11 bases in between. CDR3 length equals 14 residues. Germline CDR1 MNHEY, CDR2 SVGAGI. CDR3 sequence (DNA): TGTGCCAGCAGTTACAACAGGGTGGGCACTGAAGCTTTCTTT. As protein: CASSYNRVGTEAFF.

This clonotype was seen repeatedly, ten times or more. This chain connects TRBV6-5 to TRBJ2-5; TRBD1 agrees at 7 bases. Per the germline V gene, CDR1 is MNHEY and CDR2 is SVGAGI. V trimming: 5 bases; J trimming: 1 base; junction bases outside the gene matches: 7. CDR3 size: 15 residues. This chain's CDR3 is CASSPGQTIQETQYF. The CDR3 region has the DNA TGTGCCAGCAGTCCGGGACAGACCATCCAAGAGACCCAGTACTTC.